These T cell receptor beta chains were read from a single sample in a study of T-cell memory formation after mild COVID-19. TCRdb reprocessed the 5' RACE reads with MiXCR, giving one entry per CDR3 protein. The sample consists of 550,000 to 700,000 distinct CDR3 sequences, roughly a sixth of them appearing once. The sequenced sample consisted of PBMCs or a T cell subset sorted from them (not recorded which). The receptors originated from an adult woman who had mild COVID-19 (a few samples of this study predate the infection). Cell type and time point are not known. Each CDR3 is given with its conserved first and last residue. D genes are given only for firm matches. Only part of the rows carry a size: once, few, many, or a class if the clone is expanded.

>TRBJ2-1|TRBD2|TRBV29-1|.
TGCAGCGGAAGCGGGAGACGTCAATCCTACAATGAGCAGTTCTTC
CSGSGRRQSYNEQFF
>TRBJ2-5|.|TRBV6-6|few
TGTGCCAGCAGTTCTGGCCCGGCGGGGCCGCAAGAGACCCAGTACTTC
CASSSGPAGPQETQYF
>TRBJ1-1|TRBD1|TRBV6-5|few
TGTGCCAGCAGTTACGCCTTAATCGGGACAGGCTTGAACACTGAAGCTTTCTTT
CASSYALIGTGLNTEAFF
>TRBJ2-1|TRBD2|TRBV29-1|.
TGCAGCGTTGGCGGACTAGCGGGAGTTGGGAATGAGCAGTTCTTC
CSVGGLAGVGNEQFF
>TRBJ2-3|.|TRBV7-9|.
TGTGCCAGCAGCTCCTTCGTTCAGCATGGGACAGATACGCAGTATTTT
CASSSFVQHGTDTQYF
>TRBJ2-1|.|TRBV3-1|few
TGTGCCAGCAGCCACGGGGCAAACAATGAGCAGTTCTTC
CASSHGANNEQFF
>TRBJ1-1|.|TRBV6-2/TRBV6-3|.
TGTGCCAGCAGTTTACTTCCCCGGGACACGTACACTGAAGCTTTCTTT
CASSLLPRDTYTEAFF
>TRBJ2-3|.|TRBV7-3|.
TGTGCCAGCAGCGTTCCTAGCCTGGACCCTAGCACAGATACGCAGTATTTT
CASSVPSLDPSTDTQYF
>TRBJ2-7|TRBD2|TRBV5-6|few
TGTGCCAGCAATGCGGGGGGTCTGTACGAGCAGTACTTC
CASNAGGLYEQYF
>TRBJ1-6|.|TRBV3-1|.
TGTGCCAGCAGCCAAGATCTCGACAGCTCCTATAATTCACCCCTCCACTTT
CASSQDLDSSYNSPLHF
>TRBJ2-1|TRBD2|TRBV24-1|.
TGTGCCACCAGTGATGCAACGGGGGGTGAGCAGTTCTTC
CATSDATGGEQFF
>TRBJ2-2|.|TRBV7-8|few
TGTGCCAGCAGCTTAGCCAGGGGAACCAACACCGGGGAGCTGTTTTTT
CASSLARGTNTGELFF
>TRBJ2-3|TRBD2|TRBV6-2/TRBV6-3|.
TGTGCCAGCAGTTACTCGATGGCGGGAGGGCCGCGAGATACGCAGTATTTT
CASSYSMAGGPRDTQYF
>TRBJ2-7|TRBD2|TRBV7-9|few
TGTGCCAGCAGCTCCTCACTAGCGGTGTACGAGCAGTACTTC
CASSSSLAVYEQYF
>TRBJ2-2|.|TRBV29-1|few
TGCAGCCTGAGGGGGAACACCGGGGAGCTGTTTTTT
CSLRGNTGELFF
>TRBJ2-3|.|TRBV4-3|few
TGCGCCAGCAGCCAAGGAGGGCTTCGCACAGATACGCAGTATTTT
CASSQGGLRTDTQYF
>TRBJ2-5|TRBD2|TRBV5-4|.
TGTGCCAGCAGCTACCCAGCGGGAGGCCAAGAGACCCAGTACTTC
CASSYPAGGQETQYF
>TRBJ2-3|.|TRBV28|few
TGTGCCAGCAGTTTTTTACCGGGATATGGCACAGATACGCAGTATTTT
CASSFLPGYGTDTQYF
>TRBJ2-1|TRBD1|TRBV7-9|.
TGTGCCAGCAGCTCAACCCGGGGACAGGGCTACAATGAGCAGTTCTTC
CASSSTRGQGYNEQFF
>TRBJ1-1|TRBD1|TRBV7-8|few
TGTGCCAGCAGCTCCGACAGGGGGTGGACGGCTTTCTTT
CASSSDRGWTAFF
>TRBJ2-5|TRBD1|TRBV5-1|.
TGCGCCAGCAGCCGGGGGGACAGGGGAAGAGAGACCCAGTACTTC
CASSRGDRGRETQYF
>TRBJ1-2|.|TRBV15|.
TGTGCCACCAGCAGAGATGAACGAATCTATGGCTACACCTTC
CATSRDERIYGYTF
>TRBJ2-5|.|TRBV9|.
TGTGCCAGCAGCGTAGACGAGACCCAGTACTTC
CASSVDETQYF
>TRBJ2-7|.|TRBV7-2|many
TGTGCCAGCAGCTCGATCTCCTACGAGCAGTACTTC
CASSSISYEQYF
>TRBJ2-1|.|TRBV6-5|few
TGTGCCAGCAGTTACAGAGGCAGGGGCGAATACAATGAGCAGTTCTTC
CASSYRGRGEYNEQFF
>TRBJ1-5|.|TRBV5-5|few
TGTGCCAGCAGCCCCGTGGGGGGCAGTGGCAATCAGCCCCAGCATTTT
CASSPVGGSGNQPQHF
>TRBJ2-5|TRBD2|TRBV7-3|.
TGTGCCAGCAGCCCAAACATCGGGGGGGCGGAGACCCAGTACTTC
CASSPNIGGAETQYF
>TRBJ2-6|.|TRBV20-1|many
TGCAGTGCTAGCCCGGGACACTCATCCTCTGGGGCCAACGTCCTGACTTTC
CSASPGHSSSGANVLTF